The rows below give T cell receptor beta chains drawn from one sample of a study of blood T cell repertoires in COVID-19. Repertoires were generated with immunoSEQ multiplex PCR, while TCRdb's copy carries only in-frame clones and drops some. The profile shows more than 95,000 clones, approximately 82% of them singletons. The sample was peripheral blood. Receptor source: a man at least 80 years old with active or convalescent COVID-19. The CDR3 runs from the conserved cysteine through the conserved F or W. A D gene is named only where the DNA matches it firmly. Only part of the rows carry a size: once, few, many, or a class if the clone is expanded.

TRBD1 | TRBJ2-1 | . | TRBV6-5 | TGTGCCAGCAGTCTCCGGGACAGGGGATCAAATGAGCAGTTCTTC | CASSLRDRGSNEQFF
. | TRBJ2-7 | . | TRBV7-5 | TGTGTCAGAAGCTCCTCAGGGTTTAGCTCCTACGAGCAGTACTTC | CVRSSSGFSSYEQYF
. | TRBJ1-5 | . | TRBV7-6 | TGTGCCAGCAGCTTATATATACAGGGTGAGGGTAGCAATCAGCCCCAGCATTTT | CASSLYIQGEGSNQPQHF
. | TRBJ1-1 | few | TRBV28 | TGTGCCAGCACCCAACCCGCAGGGGACACTGAAGCTTTCTTT | CASTQPAGDTEAFF
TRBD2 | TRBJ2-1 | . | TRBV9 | TGTGCCAGCAGCACCCAAGGAGCGGGGGGCGAGCAGTTCTTC | CASSTQGAGGEQFF
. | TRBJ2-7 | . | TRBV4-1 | TGCGCCAGCAGCCAAGGGACAGCAGGTTTGGCTTACGAGCAGTACTTC | CASSQGTAGLAYEQYF
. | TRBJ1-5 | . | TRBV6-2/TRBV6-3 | TGTGCCAGCAGCACACCGCGACAGGTCAATCAGCCCCAGCATTTT | CASSTPRQVNQPQHF
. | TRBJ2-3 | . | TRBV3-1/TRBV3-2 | TGTGCCAGCAGCCAAGACTCAATCGGGGTCACGGATACGCAGTATTTT | CASSQDSIGVTDTQYF
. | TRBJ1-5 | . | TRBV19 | TGTGCCAGTAGTATGCGAACAGGGCCCCCGGGGCAGCCCCAGCATTTT | CASSMRTGPPGQPQHF
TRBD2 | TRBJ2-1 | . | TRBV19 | TGTGCCAGTAGTATGGGTCCAGCGGGGGGGCTGAGCTCCTACAATGAGCAGTTCTTC | CASSMGPAGGLSSYNEQFF
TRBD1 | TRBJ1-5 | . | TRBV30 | TGTGCCTGGAGTAGTAGGGGGCACCAGCCCCAGCATTTT | CAWSSRGHQPQHF
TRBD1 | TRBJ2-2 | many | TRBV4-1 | TGCGCCAGCAGCCAAAGGACAGGGTTCAACACCGGGGAGCTGTTTTTT | CASSQRTGFNTGELFF
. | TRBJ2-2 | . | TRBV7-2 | TGTGCCAGCTCAATACCTGGGTTAGGGAACCCCGGGGTGCTGTTTTTT | CASSIPGLGNPGVLFF
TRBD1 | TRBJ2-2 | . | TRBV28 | TGTGCCAGCAGGAGCTGGGGACAGGGGCCCGGGGAGCTGTTTTTT | CASRSWGQGPGELFF
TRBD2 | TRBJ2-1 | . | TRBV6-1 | TGTGCCAGCAGTGCGGACAGCTGGACTAGCGGGTTGCACAATGAGCAGTTCTTC | CASSADSWTSGLHNEQFF
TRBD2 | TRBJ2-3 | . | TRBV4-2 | TGTGCCAGCAGCGCCCGTCGGGGGGGGGATACGCAGTATTTT | CASSARRGGDTQYF
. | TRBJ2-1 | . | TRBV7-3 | TGTGCCAGCAGCTTGAGCTCAAGCTCCTACAATGAGCAGTTCTTC | CASSLSSSSYNEQFF
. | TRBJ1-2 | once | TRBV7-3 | TGTGCCAGCAGCCCATATACAGTTAATGGCTACACCTTC | CASSPYTVNGYTF
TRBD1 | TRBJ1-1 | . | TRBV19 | TGTGCCAGTAGTGGGGACAGCGCGAACACTGAAGCTTTCTTT | CASSGDSANTEAFF
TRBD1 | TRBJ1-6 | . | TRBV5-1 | TGCGCCAGCAGCCCACAGGGGGACGATTCACCCCTCCACTTT | CASSPQGDDSPLHF
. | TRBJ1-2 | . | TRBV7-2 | TGTGCCAGCAGCTTATTGGGGGCTAATGGCTACACCTTC | CASSLLGANGYTF
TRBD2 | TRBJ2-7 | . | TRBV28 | TGTGCCAGCAGCCGTAGCGGGGTCTACGAGCAGTACTTC | CASSRSGVYEQYF
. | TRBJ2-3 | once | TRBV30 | TGTGCCTGGAGTTCCATGACCAATGGCGGGCAGTATTTT | CAWSSMTNGGQYF
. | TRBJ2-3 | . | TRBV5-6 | TGTGCCAGCGTTATTTTGAGCATTCCCAACACAGATACGCAGTATTTT | CASVILSIPNTDTQYF
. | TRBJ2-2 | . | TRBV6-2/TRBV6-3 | TGTGCCAGCAGTATGGCAGGGGCTAACACCGGGGAGCTGTTTTTT | CASSMAGANTGELFF
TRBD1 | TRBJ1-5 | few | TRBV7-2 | TGTGCCAGCAGCTTTTTAGGGGGCGATCAGCCCCAGCATTTT | CASSFLGGDQPQHF
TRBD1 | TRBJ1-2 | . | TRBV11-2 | TGTGCCAGCAGCTTAGACGGGACAGCTGGGGGCTACACCTTC | CASSLDGTAGGYTF
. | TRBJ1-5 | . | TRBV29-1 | TGCAGCGTTGAAGATGCCGGAGGTGCGCTTAATCAGCCCCAGCATTTT | CSVEDAGGALNQPQHF
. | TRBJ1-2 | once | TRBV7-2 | TGTGCCAGCAGCCCCAGGGTATATGGCTACACCTTC | CASSPRVYGYTF
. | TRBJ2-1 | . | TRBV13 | TGTGCCAGCGGGTTGGACACCGGTACCAATGAGCAGTTCTTC | CASGLDTGTNEQFF
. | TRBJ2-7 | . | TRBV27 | TGTGCCAGCAGTTTAGTATCCGGGGGAGCCTACGAGCAGTACTTC | CASSLVSGGAYEQYF
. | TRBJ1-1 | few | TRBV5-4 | TGTGCCAGCAGCTGGGGGGGCTTTGGAGGGGCTAGAGCTTTCTTT | CASSWGGFGGARAFF
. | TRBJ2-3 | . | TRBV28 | TGTGCCAGCAGCCATAGCACAGATACGCAGTATTTT | CASSHSTDTQYF
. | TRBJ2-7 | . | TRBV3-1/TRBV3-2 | TGTGCCAGCAGCCAAGGGCAGGGAACGGTGCAGTACTTC | CASSQGQGTVQYF
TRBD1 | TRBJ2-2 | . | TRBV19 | TGTGCCAGTAGCCGGGACAGGGTGGCCGGGGAGCTGTTTTTT | CASSRDRVAGELFF
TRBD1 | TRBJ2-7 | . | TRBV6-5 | TGTGCCAGCAGGGGGACAGCGCGATCCTACGAGCAGTACTTC | CASRGTARSYEQYF
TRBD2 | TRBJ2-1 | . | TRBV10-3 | TGTGCCATCAGTGTGGGTAGCGGGGGTGTCAATGAGCAGTTCTTC | CAISVGSGGVNEQFF
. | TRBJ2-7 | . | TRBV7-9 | TGTGCCACCCACGAAACTAGGACGGATCGTAGCTCCTACGAGCAGTACTTC | CATHETRTDRSSYEQYF
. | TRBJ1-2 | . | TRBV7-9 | TGTGCCAGCAGCTTAGACGGGGGTGGCTACACCTTC | CASSLDGGGYTF
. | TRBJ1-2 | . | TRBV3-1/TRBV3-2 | TGTGCCAGCAGCCAGAGCAGCGCTTATGGCTACACCTTC | CASSQSSAYGYTF
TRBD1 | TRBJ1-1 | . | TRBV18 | TGTGCCAGCTCACATTATCAGGGGGCTGGAACTGAAGCTTTCTTT | CASSHYQGAGTEAFF
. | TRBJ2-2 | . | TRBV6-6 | TGTGCCAGCAGTTACTCGCGCGTAGCGAACACCGGGGAGCTGTTTTTT | CASSYSRVANTGELFF
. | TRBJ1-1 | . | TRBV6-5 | TGTGCCAGCGAGAGAGACAAGAACACTGAAGCTTTCTTT | CASERDKNTEAFF
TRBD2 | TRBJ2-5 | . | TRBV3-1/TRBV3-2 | TGTGCCAGCAGCCGTGGGGGTAGACGGGGGGGCCCCGCGCGCCAAGAGACCCAGTACTTC | CASSRGGRRGGPARQETQYF
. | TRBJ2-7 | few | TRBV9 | TGTGCCAGCAGCGTAGAAGGCAGGGTCCGCGAGCAGTACTTC | CASSVEGRVREQYF